The 26 T cell receptor beta chains reported below all come from one sample, sequenced in a study of blood T cell repertoires in COVID-19. Assay: immunoSEQ multiplex PCR; the TCRdb copy retains only in-frame clones and omits some. The table has over 350,000 clones, around 87% seen once. The sequenced sample was PBMCs or T cells enriched from blood (not recorded which). Receptors originate from a woman younger than 45 with acute COVID-19.

CDR3: CASSVAGGSGGASDTQYF. The CDR3 nucleotides are TGTGCCAGCAGCGTAGCTGGAGGTAGCGGGGGGGCCTCAGATACGCAGTATTTT. The J gene is TRBJ2-3, the V gene TRBV9; 11 positions agree with TRBD2. J gave up 4 bases and V 0 bases, and 10 bases lay outside the gene matches. The CDR3 runs 18 residues. CDR1 and CDR2 from the germline V gene are SGDLS and YYNGEE.

In the case of this clone: One junction end does not reproduce the germline sequence, and a read error may be involved. J is TRBJ1-2 and V is TRBV7-9; D remains unclear. The CDR3 contains 15 residues. Germline CDR1 SEHNR, CDR2 FQNEAQ (reference sequence). The CDR3 loop is CASSVQLGPNYGYTF. DNA of the CDR3: TGTGCCAGCAGCGTACAACTAGGACCGAACTACGGCTACACCTTC.

The chain uses TRBV5-6 and TRBJ2-4; D is possibly TRBD1 (5 bases). The CDR3 contains 15 residues. Germline V gene sequence: CDR1 SGHDT, CDR2 YYEEEE. With 4 bases removed from V and 1 base from J, the gap between germline ends came to 12 bases. CDR3 sequence: CASSLTEGAKNIQYF. CDR3 bases: TGTGCCAGCAGCCTGACAGAAGGGGCCAAAAACATTCAGTACTTC.

Of note for this clone: The same CDR3 is also encoded by other DNA sequences in this sample. V and J are TRBV5-1 and TRBJ2-7; D gene ambiguous. V was pared by 0 bases and J by 3 bases, with 10 bases between. Germline V gene lookup returns CDR1 SGHRS and CDR2 YFSETQ. The CDR3 has 14 residues. This chain's CDR3 is CASSLDRLYYEQYF. The CDR3 coding sequence is TGCGCCAGCAGCTTGGACCGGTTATACTACGAGCAGTACTTC.

This rearrangement joins TRBV5-6 to TRBJ2-1, with D perhaps TRBD1 (6 bases). This CDR3 is 16 amino acids long. Germline V gene sequence: CDR1 SGHDT, CDR2 YYEEEE. The ends were cut back, 2 bases at V and 10 bases at J, with 22 bases in the middle. This CDR3 reads CASSFPRSRGGWEQFF. The CDR3, as DNA: TGTGCCAGCAGCTTTCCGAGGTCCAGGGGTGGATGGGAGCAGTTCTTC.

This rearrangement joins TRBV7-3 to TRBJ2-2; 7 bases map to TRBD1. Germline values: CDR1 SGHTA, CDR2 FQGTGA. The junction had 3 bases not matched to a gene; V was cut back by 4 bases and J by 4 bases. This CDR3 is built from 14 residues. CDR3 in amino acids: CASSYRGGTGELFF. In DNA, the CDR3 is TGTGCCAGCAGCTACAGGGGTGGCACCGGGGAGCTGTTTTTT.

The V gene is TRBV10-1, the J gene TRBJ2-3, with D maybe TRBD2 (5 bases). The V end lost 3 bases, the J end lost 0 bases, and 10 bases lay between the germline ends. From germline, CDR1 is WNHNN and CDR2 SYGVQD (reference sequence). CDR3 length: 15 residues. The CDR3 DNA reads as TGCGCCAGCAGTGACGTGAGGGATAGCACAGATACGCAGTATTTT. This translates into CASSDVRDSTDTQYF.

The CDR3 DNA sequence: TGTGCCACCAGCAGCCATTGGGGGGAATACGGGGTTGGAAACACCATATATTTT. This gives the protein CATSSHWGEYGVGNTIYF. The chain joins TRBV15 to TRBJ1-3; perhaps TRBD1 as D (5 bases). The CDR3 runs 18 residues. Germline loops: CDR1 LNHNV, CDR2 YYDKDF (reference sequence). V gave up 3 bases and J gave up 3 bases, with 21 bases separating them.

The chain combines TRBV5-4 with TRBJ1-2, with D tentatively TRBD1 (5 bases). This CDR3 is 16 amino acids long. The V end lost 0 bases, the J end lost 5 bases, and 17 bases lay between the germline ends. Germline lookup yields CDR1 SGHNT and CDR2 YYREEE (reference sequence). The CDR3 nucleotides are TGTGCCAGCAGCTTGGGAGAGGCACGCAGGGTGTATGGCTACACCTTC. It translates to CASSLGEARRVYGYTF.

This clone was detected only once. This chain links TRBV27 with TRBJ2-1; TRBD2 aligns across 12 bases. V was clipped by 2 bases and J by 9 bases; unmatched bases: 5. Germline CDR1 reads MNHEY; CDR2 reads SMNVEV (reference sequence). The CDR3 sequence is 15 residues long. DNA for the CDR3: TGTGCCAGCAGTTTAAGGCTAGCGGGGGGGAGTGAGCAGTTCTTC. Translated: CASSLRLAGGSEQFF.

The chain uses TRBV9 and TRBJ2-1; 8 nucleotides line up with TRBD2. CDR1 is SGDLS and CDR2 is YYNGEE in the germline V gene. V was pared by 2 bases and J by 2 bases, with 3 bases of the junction left unmatched. CDR3 length: 15 residues. Here the CDR3 DNA reads TGTGCCAGCAGCGTGGGCGGGGGGACCTACAATGAGCAGTTCTTC. Translated, it gives CASSVGGGTYNEQFF.

This clone was seen only once. The CDR3 DNA reads as TGTGCCAGCAGTCAAAGGAGACAGAACAATCAGCCCCAGCATTTT. Its translation: CASSQRRQNNQPQHF. The chain has TRBV28 and TRBJ1-5, with D maybe TRBD1 (5 bases). Trimming removed 5 bases at V and 3 bases at J, with 14 bases between. The CDR3 is made up of 15 amino acids. Germline CDR1 and CDR2: MDHEN and SYDVKM.

This chain uses TRBV27 with TRBJ2-2, with TRBD1 identical over 10 bases. Germline trimming cut 10 bases from V and 1 base from J; bases unmatched to any gene: 3. Germline V CDR1 and CDR2: MNHEY, SMNVEV (reference sequence). The CDR3 consists of 14 residues. The CDR3 is CATRDRGNTGELFF. DNA for the CDR3: TGTGCCACCCGGGACAGGGGGAACACCGGGGAGCTGTTTTTT.

Here the CDR3 reads CATSRGTAGETQYF. The CDR3 DNA is TGTGCCACCAGCAGAGGGACAGCCGGAGAGACCCAGTACTTC. V and J are TRBV15 and TRBJ2-5; tentatively, D is TRBD1 (6 bases). Germline V CDR1 and CDR2: LNHNV, YYDKDF (reference sequence). This CDR3 comprises 14 residues. Trimming removed 1 base from V and 4 bases from J, with 10 bases in between.

This chain's CDR3 is CASSKGADRGGEQYF. DNA of the CDR3: TGTGCCAGCAGTAAAGGGGCGGACAGGGGTGGCGAGCAGTACTTC. This rearrangement joins TRBV6-6 to TRBJ2-7; 9 nucleotides match TRBD1. Looked up from germline, CDR1 is MNHNY and CDR2 is SVGAGI (reference sequence). Losses at the gene ends were 5 bases for V and 6 bases for J; bases not matched to a gene: 11. The CDR3 consists of 15 residues.

J is TRBJ1-5 and V is TRBV4-2; D is perhaps TRBD1 (5 bases). The V gene lost 0 bases and the J gene lost 8 bases, with 11 bases spanning the gap. The CDR3 contains 14 residues. Per germline, CDR1 LGHNA and CDR2 YNFKEQ. The CDR3 region is CASSQEGGSEPQHF. DNA for the CDR3: TGTGCCAGCAGCCAAGAGGGGGGAAGTGAGCCCCAGCATTTT.

The J gene is TRBJ1-2, the V gene TRBV10-3; 7 positions agree with TRBD1. In germline, CDR1 is ENHRY, CDR2 SYGVKD. The CDR3 has 13 amino acids. Trimming took 5 bases from V and 9 from J; bases not matched to a gene: 9. CDR3 nucleotide sequence: TGTGCCATCAGTCCCGACAGGGCGTTACGCTACACCTTC. Its protein product is CAISPDRALRYTF.

The chain recombines TRBV5-1 with TRBJ1-3; D not resolved. Germline V gene sequence: CDR1 SGHRS, CDR2 YFSETQ. The CDR3 contains 15 residues. The germline V and J ends were trimmed by 0 bases and 0 bases, with 7 bases remaining between them. The CDR3 nucleotides read TGCGCCAGCAGCTTGGAGCCGAGCTCTGGAAACACCATATATTTT. It encodes CASSLEPSSGNTIYF.

This rearrangement joins TRBV7-6 to TRBJ2-3; tentatively, D is TRBD2 (5 bases). Germline values: CDR1 SGHVS, CDR2 FNYEAQ. This CDR3 contains 13 residues. V was shortened by 5 bases and J by 7 bases, with 13 bases between the two germline ends. The CDR3 region is CASSRRTEYTQYF. The CDR3 coding sequence is TGTGCCAGCAGCCGAAGGACTGAGTATACGCAGTATTTT.

This clone was seen a single time. This chain links TRBV7-2 with TRBJ2-4; the match to TRBD2 covers 8 bases. This CDR3 is built from 14 residues. V dropped 8 bases and J dropped 0; count of bases not matched to a gene: 3. Germline loops: CDR1 SGHTA, CDR2 FQGNSA. The CDR3 DNA is TGTGCCAGCCGGGGGGGCCAAGCCAAAAACATTCAGTACTTC. Residues: CASRGGQAKNIQYF.

This clone has just one count. This chain joins TRBV19 and TRBJ2-7, with D possibly being TRBD2 (6 bases). CDR1 is LNHDA and CDR2 is SQIVND in the germline V gene (reference sequence). V was clipped by 5 bases and J by 3 bases, with 11 bases between them. The CDR3 is 13 residues long. In nucleotides, the CDR3 is TGTGCCAGTAGTTCGGGACTCCTCTACGAGCAGTACTTC. This gives the protein CASSSGLLYEQYF. The full variable domain, in which reference TRBV19 and TRBJ2-7 provide the parts outside the CDR3, is DGGITQSPKYLFRKEGQNVTLSCEQNLNHDAMYWYRQDPGQGLRLIYYSQIVNDFQKGDIAEGYSVSREKKESFPLTVTSAQKNPTAFYLCASSSGLLYEQYFGPGTRLTVT.

The genes are TRBV6-5 and TRBJ1-5; D gene unclear. Deletions cut 6 bases from V and 7 bases from J, with 16 bases between. The CDR3 loop spans 14 amino acids. Germline V gene lookup returns CDR1 MNHEY and CDR2 SVGAGI. The CDR3 loop reads CASSRSGGRQPQHF. The CDR3 nucleotides are TGTGCCAGCAGCCGCAGCGGAGGTAGGCAGCCCCAGCATTTT.

To note about this clone: An end of the junction does not agree with germline; a read error may underlie this. The chain joins TRBV5-1 to TRBJ2-2; TRBD2 matches at 7 bases. The CDR3 runs 16 residues. Per germline, CDR1 SGHRS and CDR2 YFSETQ. The CDR3 DNA is TGCGCCCGCAGCCGCTGGGGGGGTACGAACACCGGGGAGCTGTTTTTT. Translation gives CARSRWGGTNTGELFF.

The chain carries TRBV11-2 and TRBJ1-2, with D possibly being TRBD1 (6 bases). V was clipped by 5 bases and J by 8 bases, with 15 bases between them. This CDR3 spans 13 amino acids. CDR1 is SGHAT and CDR2 is FQNNGV in the germline V gene. The CDR3 reads CASSRGANMGYTF. CDR3 in DNA: TGTGCCAGCAGCCGGGGGGCCAATATGGGCTACACCTTC.

This clone was picked up one time. The chain links TRBV24-1 to TRBJ2-3; 8 nucleotides agree with TRBD1. From germline, CDR1 is KGHDR and CDR2 SFDVKD. After removal of 9 bases from V and 0 bases from J, the junction contained 4 bases not matched to a gene. The CDR3 totals 14 residues. Here the CDR3 DNA reads TGTGCCACCTCCGACAGGGGAAGCACAGATACGCAGTATTTT. This translates into CATSDRGSTDTQYF.

The rearrangement links TRBV5-1 to TRBJ2-2, with D possibly matching TRBD1 (6 bases). The CDR3 runs 16 residues. The V end was cut by 0 bases, the J end by 0 bases, with 9 bases between. The germline gives CDR1 SGHRS, CDR2 YFSETQ. CDR3 sequence (DNA): TGCGCCAGCAGCTTGGCAGGGGCTACGAACACCGGGGAGCTGTTTTTT. Translation: CASSLAGATNTGELFF.